This T cell receptor beta chain comes out of a study of T cell changes during pregnancy in multiple sclerosis. This table comes from immunoSEQ multiplex PCR, and its TCRdb copy is limited to in-frame clones, with some not included. The sample consists of about 70,000 clones, around 90% of them appearing once. Germline V gene lookup returns CDR1 GTSNPN and CDR2 SVGIG (reference sequence). The CDR3 runs 15 residues. Trimming took 0 bases from V and 3 from J, leaving 11 bases between them. This receptor was taken from a female donor with multiple sclerosis, enrolled in a pregnancy study. V is TRBV30 and J is TRBJ1-4, with D possibly being TRBD1 (5 bases). Material: CD4+ T cells from peripheral blood mononuclear cells, obtained after pregnancy. The CDR3 DNA reads as TGTGCCTGGAGTGTGTACGACAGAGCTAATGAAAAACTGTTTTTT. It codes for CAWSVYDRANEKLFF.